The 23 T cell receptor beta chains in this list originate from one sample, sequenced in a study of blood T cell repertoires in COVID-19. Sequencing used immunoSEQ multiplex PCR; TCRdb keeps in-frame clones, though not all of them. This sample carries about 190,000 clones, roughly 80% of them seen once, and the ten largest clones take roughly 13%. What was sequenced was peripheral blood. The receptors originated from a man aged 50 or older who had recovered from COVID-19.

This chain connects TRBV4-1 to TRBJ1-5, with a possible D match to TRBD1 (6 bases). Germline CDR1 reads MGHRA; CDR2 reads YSYEKL. The CDR3 consists of 15 residues. V lost 4 bases and J lost 0, with 10 bases in between. CDR3 sequence reads: CASSLGQYSNQPQHF. The CDR3 nucleotides are TGCGCCAGCAGCCTCGGACAGTATAGCAATCAGCCCCAGCATTTT.

This sequence joins TRBV30 and TRBJ1-5; D uncertain. Trimming cost V 5 bases and J 5 bases, with 13 bases left between them. Germline V gives CDR1 GTSNPN, CDR2 SVGIG (reference sequence). The CDR3 is 13 residues long. CDR3 sequence (DNA): TGTGCCTGGGGGCGGAACGTCGATCAGCCCCAGCATTTT. It yields the protein CAWGRNVDQPQHF.

The rearrangement links TRBV19 to TRBJ2-5; D remains ambiguous. This CDR3 has 13 amino acids. Trimming took off 7 bases at V and 1 base at J, with 10 bases between the two ends. Per germline, CDR1 LNHDA and CDR2 SQIVND (reference sequence). As DNA, the CDR3 is TGTGCCAGTAATTTTGGGCGCCAAGAGACCCAGTACTTC. Amino acids: CASNFGRQETQYF.

This chain links TRBV7-9 with TRBJ2-1; 8 nucleotides agree with TRBD1. The CDR3 consists of 16 residues. Germline CDR1 reads SEHNR; CDR2 reads FQNEAQ (reference sequence). J gave up 7 bases and V 6 bases, and 14 bases lay outside the gene matches. CDR3 sequence (DNA): TGTGCCAGCAGTCATAGACCGGGACAGGAGACAAATGAGCAGTTCTTC. This translates into CASSHRPGQETNEQFF.

Note on this clone: The identical CDR3 is also encoded by other nucleotide sequences in the sample. The rearrangement links TRBV27 to TRBJ2-7; tentative D call: TRBD1 (6 bases). The CDR3 extends over 13 amino acids. Trimming cost V 8 bases and J 1 base, with 12 bases left between them. Germline CDR1 is MNHEY and CDR2 is SMNVEV (reference sequence). Here the CDR3 DNA reads TGTGCCAGCTCGACAGGTTCTTCCTACGAGCAGTACTTC. Its translation is CASSTGSSYEQYF.

This chain connects TRBV27 to TRBJ1-4; TRBD1 agrees at 7 bases. The CDR3 sequence is 14 residues long. The germline gives CDR1 MNHEY, CDR2 SMNVEV (reference sequence). V gave up 5 bases and J gave up 13 bases; unmatched junction bases: 13. CDR3 nucleotide sequence: TGTGCCAGCAGTAAACGACACAGGGGCGAAGGACTGTTTTTT. Protein sequence: CASSKRHRGEGLFF. The entire variable domain, with the rest obtained from reference TRBV27 and TRBJ1-4, is as follows: EAQVTQNPRYLITVTGKKLTVTCSQNMNHEYMSWYRQDPGLGLRQIYYSMNVEVTDKGDVPEGYKVSRKEKRNFPLILESPSPNQTSLYFCASSKRHRGEGLFFGSGTQLSVL.

The rearrangement links TRBV28 to TRBJ2-1, with D tentatively TRBD2 (6 bases). The CDR3 loop spans 14 amino acids. The germline V gene has CDR1 MDHEN and CDR2 SYDVKM. V was shortened by 8 bases and J by 0 bases, with 11 bases between the two germline ends. The CDR3 loop is CASGEASSYNEQFF. The CDR3 DNA sequence: TGTGCCAGCGGGGAGGCTAGCTCCTACAATGAGCAGTTCTTC.

For the CDR3, the DNA is TGTGCCACCAGCAGAGATCGGGCAGGGAACGAAAAACTGTTTTTT. Its translation: CATSRDRAGNEKLFF. The chain has TRBV15 and TRBJ1-4; a possible D gene is TRBD1 (5 bases). The V end was cut by 0 bases, the J end by 8 bases, with 13 bases between. This CDR3 is 15 amino acids long. CDR1 LNHNV and CDR2 YYDKDF come from the germline V gene (reference sequence).

The rearrangement uses TRBV5-1 and TRBJ2-7, with D unresolved. The V gene lost 0 bases and the J gene lost 3 bases, with 10 bases spanning the gap. The CDR3 extends over 14 amino acids. Germline V gene lookup returns CDR1 SGHRS and CDR2 YFSETQ. Written as DNA, the CDR3 is TGCGCCAGCAGCTTGGACAGACGAAGCTACGAGCAGTACTTC. This translates into CASSLDRRSYEQYF.

The rearrangement joins TRBV5-4 to TRBJ1-2, with D possibly TRBD1 on 5 matching bases. V was trimmed by 0 bases and J by 7 bases, leaving 13 bases between them. This CDR3 has 14 residues. The V gene's germline CDR1 is SGHNT and CDR2 YYREEE (reference sequence). CDR3 region: CASSLEGRARGYTF. CDR3 nucleotide sequence: TGTGCCAGCAGCTTGGAGGGCAGGGCCCGTGGCTACACCTTC.

The genes are TRBV4-2 and TRBJ2-7; 10 bases are a match to TRBD2. This CDR3 contains 16 residues. The trim removed 1 base at V and 2 bases at J, leaving 5 bases unmatched. Germline V lookup: CDR1 LGHNA, CDR2 YNFKEQ. The CDR3 spells CASSQVAGGGAYEQYF. CDR3 nucleotides: TGTGCCAGCAGCCAAGTAGCGGGAGGAGGGGCCTACGAGCAGTACTTC.

The chain links TRBV29-1 to TRBJ2-3, with 7 nucleotides matching TRBD2. The germline V gene encodes CDR1 SQVTM and CDR2 ANQGSEA. Losses at the gene ends were 1 base for V and 1 base for J; bases not matched to a gene: 8. This CDR3 has 16 amino acids. The CDR3 nucleotides are TGCAGCGTTGAAGGAATCGGGAGGATGGGCACAGATACGCAGTATTTT. Amino acids: CSVEGIGRMGTDTQYF.

This sequence joins TRBV6-2 or TRBV6-3 and TRBJ1-2, with TRBD1 matching 8 bases. The CDR3 runs to 14 residues. J lost 3 bases, V lost 2 bases, and 2 bases had no gene match. Germline V gives CDR1 MNHEY, CDR2 SVGEGT. In DNA form, the CDR3 reads TGTGCCAGCAGTTACGACAGGGGAGACTATGGCTACACCTTC. It specifies CASSYDRGDYGYTF.

The CDR3 spells CASHWGRGNTEAFF. CDR3 sequence (DNA): TGCGCCAGTCATTGGGGGAGGGGTAACACTGAAGCTTTCTTT. This sequence joins TRBV5-1 and TRBJ1-1, with a possible D match to TRBD1 (5 bases). The V gene lost 8 bases and the J gene lost 2 bases, with 16 bases spanning the gap. CDR3 size: 14 residues. The germline CDR1 and CDR2 sequences are SGHRS and YFSETQ.

The chain recombines TRBV19 with TRBJ2-7; D possibly corresponds to TRBD1 (6 bases). Per the germline V gene, CDR1 is LNHDA and CDR2 is SQIVND (reference sequence). The germline V and J ends were trimmed by 0 bases and 2 bases, with 17 bases remaining between them. The CDR3 extends over 17 amino acids. CDR3 loop: CASSIEYGTPLTYEQYF. DNA for the CDR3: TGTGCCAGTAGTATAGAATACGGGACACCCTTAACCTACGAGCAGTACTTC.

The chain couples TRBV3-1 (or the pseudogene TRBV3-2) to TRBJ1-6; 7 bases are shared with TRBD1. CDR3 size: 16 residues. After removal of 6 bases from V and 6 bases from J, the junction contained 11 bases not matched to a gene. Germline CDR1 LGHDT, CDR2 YNNKEL (reference sequence). CDR3 DNA sequence: TGTGCCAGCAGTCGAAGGGGACAGTCGGTTAATTCACCCCTCCACTTT. This gives the protein CASSRRGQSVNSPLHF.

The chain has TRBV6-5 and TRBJ1-5, with D possibly matching TRBD1 (5 bases). V lost 5 bases, J lost 6 bases, and 17 bases lay in between. This CDR3 is 15 amino acids long. CDR1 MNHEY and CDR2 SVGAGI come from the germline V gene. The CDR3 sequence is CASSMGPGSGQPQHF. The CDR3, as DNA: TGTGCCAGCAGTATGGGACCCGGGAGCGGTCAGCCCCAGCATTTT.

CDR3 protein: CATSRVGPWAYEQYF. CDR3 bases: TGTGCCACCAGCAGAGTGGGGCCATGGGCCTACGAGCAGTACTTC. This chain joins TRBV15 and TRBJ2-7, with D perhaps TRBD1 (5 bases). Trimming removed 1 base at V and 2 bases at J, with 12 bases between. Looked up from germline, CDR1 is LNHNV and CDR2 is YYDKDF (reference sequence). The CDR3 has 15 amino acids. Full variable domain (remainder filled in from reference TRBV15 and TRBJ2-7): DAMVIQNPRYQVTQFGKPVTLSCSQTLNHNVMYWYQQKSSQAPKLLFHYYDKDFNNEADTPDNFQSRRPNTSFCFLDIRSPGLGDTAMYLCATSRVGPWAYEQYFGPGTRLTVT.

This clone was seen a few times. The chain links TRBV2 to TRBJ2-1; unclear D gene. The V gene lost 4 bases and the J gene lost 0 bases, with 13 bases spanning the gap. The length of the CDR3 is 16 residues. CDR1 is SNHLY and CDR2 is FYNNEI in the germline V gene. The CDR3, as DNA: TGTGCCAGCAGTGCCCCGCTCCCGAGCTCCTACAATGAGCAGTTCTTC. Translating gives CASSAPLPSSYNEQFF.

Only one count was recorded for this clone. This sequence joins TRBV29-1 and TRBJ2-1; TRBD1 is a possible D gene (6 bases). V gave up 3 bases and J gave up 5 bases, with 11 bases separating them. This CDR3 contains 13 residues. The germline V gene has CDR1 SQVTM and CDR2 ANQGSEA. CDR3 in amino acids: CSVDRGSHNEQFF. As DNA, the CDR3 is TGCAGCGTTGACAGGGGATCACACAATGAGCAGTTCTTC.

This chain joins TRBV28 and TRBJ2-2, with TRBD1 matching 8 bases. J lost 5 bases, V lost 3 bases, and 8 bases had no gene match. The length of the CDR3 is 16 residues. Germline CDR1 is MDHEN and CDR2 is SYDVKM. The CDR3 DNA is TGTGCCAGCAGTTTCGGCGGACAGGGTTATACCGGGGAGCTGTTTTTT. It is translated as CASSFGGQGYTGELFF.

The V and J genes are TRBV28 and TRBJ1-1; D possibly corresponds to TRBD1 (5 bases). The CDR3 sequence is 14 residues long. V lost 9 bases and J lost 3, with 17 bases in between. CDR1 MDHEN and CDR2 SYDVKM come from the germline V gene. CDR3 nucleotide sequence: TGTGCCAGTCAATCCCCAGGGACTCACACTGAAGCTTTCTTT. It encodes CASQSPGTHTEAFF. The full variable domain, its missing parts supplied by reference TRBV28 and TRBJ1-1, is DVKVTQSSRYLVKRTGEKVFLECVQDMDHENMFWYRQDPGLGLRLIYFSYDVKMKEKGDIPEGYSVSREKKERFSLILESASTNQTSMYLCASQSPGTHTEAFFGQGTRLTVV.

V is TRBV28 and J is TRBJ1-4; 8 nucleotides agree with TRBD1. Germline V gene lookup returns CDR1 MDHEN and CDR2 SYDVKM. V lost 6 bases, J lost 8 bases, and 11 bases stayed unmatched. The CDR3 runs 15 residues. The CDR3 DNA is TGTGCCAGCAGCCCGTCCCAGGGGGCCGAGGAAAAACTGTTTTTT. Its protein is CASSPSQGAEEKLFF.